Below, 13 T cell receptor beta chains from the same sample are listed, as sequenced in a study of T cell responses to AZD1222 COVID-19 vaccine. Profiling relied on immunoSEQ multiplex PCR, and the TCRdb table lists in-frame clones only, not all of them. The repertoire holds some 140,000 clones, with around 90% as singletons. This specimen consisted of peripheral blood, obtained on day 0 of AZD1222 vaccination. The receptors stem from an adult in good health.

The chain recombines TRBV3-1 (or the pseudogene TRBV3-2) with TRBJ1-4; 10 bases match TRBD1. Germline trimming cut 3 bases from V and 6 bases from J; bases unmatched to any gene: 7. The CDR3 is 16 amino acids. Germline CDR1 reads LGHDT; CDR2 reads YNNKEL (reference sequence). The CDR3 is CASSHGPGTGDEKLFF. DNA for the CDR3: TGTGCCAGCAGCCATGGGCCCGGGACAGGGGATGAAAAACTGTTTTTT.

The V call is TRBV5-1, the J call TRBJ1-1, with a weak D call TRBD1 (6 bases). Germline CDR1 SGHRS, CDR2 YFSETQ. V was pared by 0 bases and J by 8 bases, with 14 bases between. The CDR3 has 14 residues. The CDR3 protein is CASSLGSGGAEAFF. The CDR3 nucleotides are TGCGCCAGCAGCTTGGGGTCTGGGGGCGCCGAAGCTTTCTTT.

The gene calls are TRBV7-9 and TRBJ2-7; TRBD1 agrees at 10 bases. Germline V gives CDR1 SEHNR, CDR2 FQNEAQ (reference sequence). The CDR3 is 16 residues long. J lost 3 bases, V lost 5 bases, and 10 bases had no gene match. DNA of the CDR3: TGTGCCAGCAGCCATCTGGCCGGACAGGGGGACTACGAGCAGTACTTC. It yields the protein CASSHLAGQGDYEQYF.

The genes are TRBV18 and TRBJ2-5; D is possibly TRBD2 (6 bases). Trimming took off 2 bases at V and 7 bases at J, with 8 bases between the two ends. Germline V lookup: CDR1 KGHSH, CDR2 LQKENI. The CDR3 has 12 residues. CDR3 sequence reads: CASSPGGRTQYF. For the CDR3, the DNA is TGTGCCAGCTCACCAGGAGGGAGGACCCAGTACTTC.

This clone has a single count. This rearrangement joins TRBV7-3 to TRBJ2-7; D perhaps matches TRBD2 (7 bases). The CDR3 covers 15 residues. In germline, CDR1 is SGHTA, CDR2 FQGTGA. V dropped 5 bases and J dropped 3 bases, with 17 bases sitting between them. CDR3 in amino acids: CASSPLGGGFYEQYF. In DNA, the CDR3 is TGTGCCAGCAGCCCTTTGGGGGGGGGCTTCTACGAGCAGTACTTC.

The chain couples TRBV18 to TRBJ1-1; 7 nucleotides line up with TRBD1. CDR1 is KGHSH, CDR2 LQKENI, per germline. The CDR3 is made up of 17 amino acids. J gave up 1 base and V 1 base, and 9 bases lay outside the gene matches. DNA for the CDR3: TGTGCCAGCTCACCACTCACAGGGGTAGGGGCGAACACTGAAGCTTTCTTT. This translates into CASSPLTGVGANTEAFF.

The chain uses TRBV7-2 and TRBJ2-5; 7 positions agree with TRBD1. Germline values: CDR1 SGHTA, CDR2 FQGNSA. The CDR3 covers 14 residues. The junction had 11 bases not matched to a gene; V was cut back by 6 bases and J by 7 bases. The CDR3 sequence: CASRVTPSGGTQYF. Here the CDR3 DNA reads TGTGCCAGCAGGGTAACGCCGTCAGGGGGGACCCAGTACTTC. The whole variable domain, filled in from reference TRBV7-2 and TRBJ2-5, reads GAGVSQSPSNKVTEKGKDVELRCDPISGHTALYWYRQSLGQGLEFLIYFQGNSAPDKSGLPSDRFSAERTGGSVSTLTIQRTQQEDSAVYLCASRVTPSGGTQYFGPGTRLLVL.

This rearrangement joins TRBV5-3 to TRBJ1-5; D might be TRBD1 (5 bases). TRBV5-3 is designated an ORF whose function remains uncertain. The CDR3 is made up of 14 amino acids. Trimming left V 7 bases short and J 6 bases short, with 17 bases between. CDR3 coding DNA: TGTGCCAGACCCGGGCCCCCAGGGAGTCAGCCCCAGCATTTT. Residues: CARPGPPGSQPQHF.

This clone was picked up a small number of times. The chain uses TRBV5-6 and TRBJ2-7, with 7 bases aligning to TRBD2. Germline trimming cut 2 bases from V and 10 bases from J; bases unmatched to any gene: 6. This CDR3 is built from 12 residues. Per the germline V gene, CDR1 is SGHDT and CDR2 is YYEEEE. The CDR3 DNA sequence: TGTGCCAGCAGCTTAGGGGACTACCCTCAGTACTTC. It encodes CASSLGDYPQYF.

This chain joins TRBV29-1 and TRBJ1-1; maybe TRBD1 (5 bases). The CDR3 loop spans 12 amino acids. Germline CDR1 is SQVTM and CDR2 is ANQGSEA. Trimming left V 4 bases short and J 8 bases short, with 14 bases between. The CDR3 region has the DNA TGCAGCGTTGTCTCAGGGTCACTCGAAGCTTTCTTT. Translated, it gives CSVVSGSLEAFF.

This chain links TRBV25-1 with TRBJ1-4; tentatively, D is TRBD1 (5 bases). Germline V gene data show CDR1 as MGHDK and CDR2 as SYGVNS. The germline V and J ends were trimmed by 1 base and 5 bases, with 14 bases remaining between them. The CDR3 runs to 16 residues. CDR3 in amino acids: CASSEFSGTGNEKLFF. In DNA form, the CDR3 reads TGTGCCAGCAGTGAATTTTCAGGGACGGGAAATGAAAAACTGTTTTTT.

The chain joins TRBV27 to TRBJ2-2, with a weak D call TRBD2 (5 bases). In germline, CDR1 is MNHEY, CDR2 SMNVEV (reference sequence). Trimming pared 7 bases from V and 3 bases from J, leaving 15 bases between. CDR3 length equals 15 residues. The CDR3 coding sequence is TGTGCCAGCAAAAACGGGCGGGTTGACACCGGGGAGCTGTTTTTT. It yields the protein CASKNGRVDTGELFF.

The V call is TRBV7-2, the J call TRBJ2-1; 10 nucleotides agree with TRBD2. CDR1 is SGHTA and CDR2 is FQGNSA in the germline V gene. The CDR3 runs to 13 residues. The CDR3 region is CGSGLAENNEQFF. As DNA, the CDR3 is TGTGGATCAGGACTAGCGGAGAACAATGAGCAGTTCTTC.